This T cell receptor beta chain was documented in a study of neurological immune-mediated disorders. Findings and caveats of the study: Multiple sclerosis patients had less TCR clonal expansion than even healthy controls, unlike HTLV-1-associated myelopathy. Subjects shared no identical expanded-clone CDR3 amino acid sequences, suggesting private TCR-beta repertoires in all groups.

In the case of this clonotype: Its target is not known.

TCRdb analysed the 5' RACE reads with MiXCR anew, one entry per CDR3 protein. The sample gives more than 25,000 distinct CDR3 sequences, around 4% of which show up once; roughly 23% is in the top ten. Per the germline V gene, CDR1 is SGHVS and CDR2 is FQNEAQ. The CDR3 length is 12 residues. Trimming shortened V by 5 bases and J by 9 bases, and 11 bases separated the two germline ends. Sequencing was carried out using CD4+ T cells from blood. The receptor was isolated from a woman aged 40 to 50 in good health. The V gene is TRBV7-8, the J gene TRBJ2-1; D remains ambiguous. The CDR3 DNA is TGTGCCAGCAGCCCCCCCCTCGGTGAGCAGTTCTTC. It yields the protein CASSPPLGEQFF.